The source of this T cell receptor (beta chain) is a study of CD8+CD57+ T cells in acquired aplastic anemia. The CDR3 spans 15 residues. V lost 5 bases and J lost 4; bases outside the gene matches: 8. CDR1 and CDR2 from the germline V gene are LNHDA and SQIVND (reference sequence). This clonotype was seen many times. Genomic DNA templated the TCR beta VDJ and CDR3 profiling. TCRdb called the reads again in MiXCR, with one record for every CDR3 protein. The sample records 55,000 to 80,000 distinct CDR3 sequences, 45% to 60% being singletons. The sample taken for sequencing was sorted CD4+, CD8+, or CD8+CD57+ T cells (not recorded which) from PBMCs. The TCR comes from a human donor in good health, serving as a control. The chain uses TRBV19 and TRBJ1-2; 9 bases are shared with TRBD1. In nucleotides, the CDR3 is TGTGCCAGTAGTCCGGACAGGGGAGTGGGCTATGGCTACACCTTC. Residues: CASSPDRGVGYGYTF.